These 14 T cell receptor beta chains were sequenced from one sample in a study of cytomegalovirus exposure and HLA in healthy donors. The PCR ran on 60 Vbeta and 13 Jbeta primers. Libraries were prepared by immunoSEQ multiplex PCR; TCRdb keeps only in-frame clonotypes and omits some of them. This table holds about 130,000 clones, 74% found once. Sample: PBMCs. The receptor source for this set is a woman in her forties or fifties in good health and CMV-seropositive.

Concerning this clone: The junction departs from the called germline gene at one end, perhaps through a read error. The chain carries TRBV7-9 and TRBJ2-5; the D is unclear. This CDR3 is 12 amino acids long. Germline loops: CDR1 SEHNR, CDR2 FQNEAQ (reference sequence). The DNA for the CDR3 is TGTTCCAGCAGCTTATCACAGGAGACCCAGTACTTC. It yields the protein CSSSLSQETQYF. The whole variable domain, remainder taken from reference TRBV7-9 and TRBJ2-5, is DTGVSQNPRHKITKRGQNVTFRCDPISEHNRLYWYRQTLGQGPEFLTYFQNEAQLEKSRLLSDRFSAERPKGSFSTLEIQRTEQGDSAMYLCSSSLSQETQYFGPGTRLLVL.

The gene calls are TRBV14 and TRBJ1-3, with D hard to call. The V gene's germline CDR1 is SGHDN and CDR2 FVKESK. The CDR3 length is 15 residues. V lost 4 bases, J lost 0 bases, and 10 bases lay in between. CDR3 coding DNA: TGTGCCAGCAGCCGAGCGTTTCTCTCTGGAAACACCATATATTTT. It encodes CASSRAFLSGNTIYF.

The rearrangement uses TRBV6-5 and TRBJ1-6; TRBD1 matches at 7 bases. The J segment lost 8 bases and the V segment lost 10 bases, leaving 8 bases of the junction unmatched. This CDR3 has 13 amino acids. Germline V lookup: CDR1 MNHEY, CDR2 SVGAGI. DNA for the CDR3: TGTGCCACCAGACAGGGTCGGGATTCACCCCTCCACTTT. Translation: CATRQGRDSPLHF.

The chain carries TRBV5-6 and TRBJ2-1, with TRBD1 identical over 7 bases. Losses at the gene ends were 3 bases for V and 5 bases for J; bases not matched to a gene: 8. The CDR3 totals 15 residues. The germline V gene has CDR1 SGHDT and CDR2 YYEEEE. CDR3 DNA: TGTGCCAGCAGCTCTCAAGGGGGCCACCACAATGAGCAGTTCTTC. Encoded protein: CASSSQGGHHNEQFF.

This clone was picked up one time. The rearrangement joins TRBV2 to TRBJ2-5, with D possibly matching TRBD2 (7 bases). The V end lost 7 bases, the J end lost 4 bases, and 16 bases lay between the germline ends. This CDR3 is built from 14 residues. Germline CDR1 SNHLY, CDR2 FYNNEI. The CDR3 protein is CASTRGGARETQYF. For the CDR3, the DNA is TGTGCCAGCACTAGGGGGGGGGCGCGAGAGACCCAGTACTTC.

The J gene is TRBJ1-6, the V gene TRBV27; 8 nucleotides agree with TRBD1. The CDR3 is 15 residues long. CDR1 is MNHEY, CDR2 SMNVEV, per germline (reference sequence). The trim removed 0 bases at V and 6 bases at J, leaving 1 base unmatched. The CDR3 sequence is CASSLSDRGNSPLHF. The CDR3 nucleotides read TGTGCCAGCAGTTTATCCGACAGGGGTAATTCACCCCTCCACTTT.

The chain combines TRBV2 with TRBJ2-7, with unresolved D. The V gene lost 5 bases and the J gene lost 7 bases, with 9 bases spanning the gap. Germline V gives CDR1 SNHLY, CDR2 FYNNEI. This CDR3 contains 11 residues. Written as DNA, the CDR3 is TGTGCCAGCAGTCACGACTGGGAGCAGTACTTC. Protein sequence: CASSHDWEQYF.

A word on this clone: One junction end does not reproduce the germline sequence, and a read error may be involved. The sample contains more than one DNA sequence encoding this CDR3. The chain employs TRBV7-9 and TRBJ2-3, with D tentatively TRBD2 (5 bases). The germline V gene encodes CDR1 SEHNR and CDR2 FQNEAQ (reference sequence). The CDR3 is made up of 15 amino acids. The CDR3 DNA reads TGTGCCAGCAGCTTAGTCGGACTCCCCACAGATACACAGTATTTT. Its protein product is CASSLVGLPTDTQYF.

The chain uses TRBV2 and TRBJ1-2; D might be TRBD1 (5 bases). The germline CDR1 and CDR2 sequences are SNHLY and FYNNEI. V was shortened by 0 bases and J by 8 bases, with 16 bases between the two germline ends. The CDR3 runs 15 residues. The CDR3 DNA sequence: TGTGCCAGCAGTGAAGCGCTGGGGCATGGCGGCGGCTACACCTTC. It translates to CASSEALGHGGGYTF.

This clone was seen more than once but under ten times. V is TRBV2 and J is TRBJ2-3; D uncertain. Germline V gene data show CDR1 as SNHLY and CDR2 as FYNNEI. V was trimmed by 8 bases and J by 2 bases, leaving 14 bases between them. CDR3 length: 14 amino acids. The CDR3 DNA follows: TGTGCCAGCCAACTCGACTCCAACACAGATACGCAGTATTTT. Encoded protein: CASQLDSNTDTQYF. The full variable domain, rest sourced from reference TRBV2 and TRBJ2-3, is EPEVTQTPSHQVTQMGQEVILRCVPISNHLYFYWYRQILGQKVEFLVSFYNNEISEKSEIFDDQFSVERPDGSNFTLKIRSTKLEDSAMYFCASQLDSNTDTQYFGPGTRLTVL.

The chain joins TRBV28 to TRBJ2-7; 8 nucleotides line up with TRBD1. The CDR3 is 15 amino acids. Trimming removed 2 bases from V and 3 bases from J; junction bases left unmatched: 6. Looked up from germline, CDR1 is MDHEN and CDR2 is SYDVKM. The CDR3 region has the DNA TGTGCCAGCAGTTTACCCGACAGGGGTCTCTACGAGCAGTACTTC. Translation gives CASSLPDRGLYEQYF.

The chain combines TRBV10-2 with TRBJ2-1; no firm D call. Germline V CDR1 and CDR2: WSHSY, SAAADI. The V end was cut by 8 bases, the J end by 4 bases, with 15 bases between. The length of the CDR3 is 14 residues. CDR3 coding DNA: TGCGCCAGCGGAGACCGTCCTATTTACAATGAGCAGTTCTTC. This encodes CASGDRPIYNEQFF.

The chain has TRBV29-1 and TRBJ1-2, with D perhaps TRBD1 (5 bases). The CDR3 extends over 14 amino acids. Germline V lookup: CDR1 SQVTM, CDR2 ANQGSEA. Between the trimmed V and J ends, which lost 8 bases and 4 bases, there was a span of 20 bases. The chain's CDR3 is CSYRSQTVSYGYTF. CDR3 coding DNA: TGCAGCTATAGGTCACAGACAGTTTCCTATGGCTACACCTTC. The whole variable domain, remainder taken from reference TRBV29-1 and TRBJ1-2, is SAVISQKPSRDICQRGTSLTIQCQVDSQVTMMFWYRQQPGQSLTLIATANQGSEATYESGFVIDKFPISRPNLTFSTLTVSNMSPEDSSIYLCSYRSQTVSYGYTFGSGTRLTVV.

This sequence joins TRBV5-6 and TRBJ2-2, with D tentatively TRBD1 (5 bases). Per germline, CDR1 SGHDT and CDR2 YYEEEE. This CDR3 is built from 14 residues. V was clipped by 4 bases and J by 6 bases, with 13 bases between them. The CDR3 sequence is CASSQGGAPGELFF. For the CDR3, the DNA is TGTGCCAGCAGCCAGGGTGGGGCACCCGGGGAGCTGTTTTTT. Full variable domain (outside the CDR3, taken from reference TRBV5-6 and TRBJ2-2): DAGVTQSPTHLIKTRGQQVTLRCSPKSGHDTVSWYQQALGQGPQFIFQYYEEEERQRGNFPDRFSGHQFPNYSSELNVNALLLGDSALYLCASSQGGAPGELFFGEGSRLTVL.